These 27 T cell receptor beta chains came from one sample sequenced in a study of human T cells and chemical hapten exposure. Time point described: patch test 2, 6 weeks after DPC sensitization. Treatment described: therapeutic diphenylcyclopropenone sensitization with weekly scalp DPC. TCRdb re-called the RACE reads with MiXCR, one entry per CDR3 protein. The table has about 81,000 distinct CDR3 sequences, about 10% seen once. The specimen comprised whole blood, sampled in connection with sensitization to the hapten diphenylcyclopropenone (DPC). These receptors were taken from a woman aged 25 to 39 with alopecia areata. Some clones in this sample may be carry-over from other donors' samples.

Only a few counts were recorded for this clonotype. The chain employs TRBV29-1 and TRBJ2-5; 7 bases are a match to TRBD1. Germline CDR1 is SQVTM and CDR2 is ANQGSEA. With V trimmed by 5 bases and J by 5 bases, 11 bases remained unmatched. There are 14 residues in the CDR3. The CDR3 here is CSVSDRVSSETQYF. CDR3 sequence (DNA): TGCAGCGTTTCCGACAGGGTCAGCTCCGAGACCCAGTACTTC.

The rearrangement uses TRBV28 and TRBJ1-2; 10 positions agree with TRBD1. CDR1 MDHEN and CDR2 SYDVKM come from the germline V gene. Trimming took 2 bases from V and 4 from J; bases not matched to a gene: 7. The length of the CDR3 is 16 residues. CDR3 in amino acids: CASSLAGTGVAYGYTF. The CDR3 nucleotides read TGTGCCAGCAGTTTAGCTGGGACAGGGGTCGCCTATGGCTACACCTTC.

This clonotype was recorded a few times. The chain employs TRBV12-3 or TRBV12-4 and TRBJ2-7; D is tentatively TRBD1 or TRBD2 (5 bases each). Trimming removed 5 bases from V and 3 bases from J, with 14 bases in between. CDR3 length: 14 residues. CDR3 sequence reads: CASSPRTGGYEQYF. The CDR3 coding sequence is TGTGCCAGCAGTCCACGGACTGGGGGCTACGAGCAGTACTTC.

The chain employs TRBV5-4 and TRBJ2-5; D is possibly TRBD2 (6 bases). Per germline, CDR1 SGHNT and CDR2 YYREEE (reference sequence). Trimming pared 3 bases from V and 2 bases from J, leaving 11 bases between. This CDR3 has 14 amino acids. CDR3 DNA: TGTGCCAGCAGCTCAGGACTACGACAAGAGACCCAGTACTTC. Translated: CASSSGLRQETQYF.

As for this clonotype: At one end the junction does not follow the germline gene, possibly because of a read error. The rearrangement uses TRBV29-1 and TRBJ2-1; D gene unclear. The germline V gene has CDR1 SQVTM and CDR2 ANQGSEA. The CDR3 loop spans 10 amino acids. The CDR3 spells CSAEINEQFF. CDR3 in DNA: TGCAGCGCTGAAATCAATGAGCAGTTCTTC.

This clonotype was counted many times. This sequence joins TRBV18 and TRBJ1-2; D gene uncertain. The V end lost 4 bases, the J end lost 2 bases, and 11 bases lay between the germline ends. The CDR3 is 14 amino acids. The V gene's germline CDR1 is KGHSH and CDR2 LQKENI. The CDR3 loop is CASSRADGNYGYTF. The CDR3, as DNA: TGTGCCAGCTCACGAGCCGACGGGAACTATGGCTACACCTTC.

This clonotype occurred a few times. CDR3 sequence (DNA): TGTGCCAGCGGATATGCGGGGCAGGGTAGAACTGAAGCTTTCTTT. It codes for CASGYAGQGRTEAFF. V usage is TRBV7-9 and J usage is TRBJ1-1; TRBD1 might be the D (5 bases). CDR1 is SEHNR, CDR2 FQNEAQ, per germline (reference sequence). The CDR3 contains 15 residues. Trimming removed 8 bases at V and 5 bases at J, with 21 bases between.

On this clonotype itself: One end of the junction varies from germline; a read error may be responsible. This rearrangement joins TRBV19 to TRBJ2-1; TRBD1 is a possible D gene (5 bases). Looked up from germline, CDR1 is LNHDA and CDR2 is SQIVND (reference sequence). The CDR3 is 13 residues long. CDR3 DNA sequence: TGTGCCAGTAGTTCCAGGGTCTACGATGAGCAGTTCTTC. It yields the protein CASSSRVYDEQFF.

In its sample, this clonotype was seen a few times. One end of the junction does not line up with germline, which may come from a read error. The chain is built from TRBV20-1 and TRBJ2-5; possibly TRBD2 for D (6 bases). Germline V CDR1 and CDR2: DFQATT, SNEGSKA (reference sequence). CDR3 length: 13 residues. The DNA for the CDR3 is TGCAGTGCTACCCGGAGGGGAGCGGAAGACTTGGTCTTC. Its protein product is CSATRRGAEDLVF.

The chain carries TRBV29-1 and TRBJ1-2; D not certain. Trimming took off 1 base at V and 5 bases at J, with 5 bases between the two ends. CDR1 and CDR2 (germline): SQVTM, ANQGSEA. This CDR3 region has 11 residues. The CDR3 nucleotides are TGCAGCGTTGAAGCGTCTTATGGCTACACCTTC. Its protein product is CSVEASYGYTF.

In its sample, this clonotype was seen many times. V and J are TRBV20-1 and TRBJ2-7; 12 nucleotides align to TRBD2. With V trimmed by 6 bases and J by 1 base, 10 bases remained unmatched. Germline loops: CDR1 DFQATT, CDR2 SNEGSKA (reference sequence). The CDR3 spans 16 residues. The CDR3 region has the DNA TGCAGTGCCTCCCGGAGGACTAGCGGGATTTCCTACGAGCAGTACTTC. It yields the protein CSASRRTSGISYEQYF.

This clonotype was seen at least ten times. The V and J genes are TRBV6-2 or TRBV6-3 and TRBJ1-5; the D is unclear. The CDR3 runs 13 residues. The germline V gene has CDR1 MNHEY and CDR2 SVGEGT. Trimming cost V 2 bases and J 5 bases, with 7 bases left between them. The CDR3 loop reads CASSYGGHQPQHF. The CDR3 bases are TGTGCCAGCAGTTACGGAGGGCATCAGCCCCAGCATTTT.

This clonotype was seen only a few times. The chain joins TRBV19 to TRBJ2-1; 8 bases are a match to TRBD1. This CDR3 comprises 15 residues. Per germline, CDR1 LNHDA and CDR2 SQIVND (reference sequence). Trimming at V came to 5 bases and at J to 4 bases, leaving 7 bases not matched to a gene. Here the CDR3 DNA reads TGTGCCAGTAGTGGGTGGACAGGGAGTTACAATGAGCAGTTCTTC. As protein: CASSGWTGSYNEQFF. Together with reference TRBV19 and TRBJ2-1, the CDR3 gives the full variable domain: DGGITQSPKYLFRKEGQNVTLSCEQNLNHDAMYWYRQDPGQGLRLIYYSQIVNDFQKGDIAEGYSVSREKKESFPLTVTSAQKNPTAFYLCASSGWTGSYNEQFFGPGTRLTVL.

This rearrangement joins TRBV6-6 to TRBJ2-2; the D is unclear. Germline V gives CDR1 MNHNY, CDR2 SVGAGI (reference sequence). CDR3 length: 14 amino acids. The V gene lost 5 bases and the J gene lost 3 bases, with 10 bases spanning the gap. CDR3 residues: CASSPRRDTGELFF. CDR3 nucleotides: TGTGCCAGCAGTCCCCGACGGGACACCGGGGAGCTGTTTTTT.

A word on this clonotype: A much bigger clone sits one base away, suggesting this may be a read error. The J gene is TRBJ2-1, the V gene TRBV24-1, with 7 bases that match TRBD2. This CDR3 is built from 16 residues. Germline assignment: CDR1 KGHDR and CDR2 SFDVKD. This CDR3 is CATGDSPSGPKDEQFF. The CDR3 DNA is TGTGCCACCGGTGATTCCCCTAGCGGACCCAAGGATGAGCAGTTCTTC.

On this clonotype: Given a much more abundant clone one base away, this may be a read error. The chain uses TRBV15 and TRBJ1-1, with D possibly matching TRBD1 (5 bases). CDR3 length equals 13 residues. The germline gives CDR1 LNHNV, CDR2 YYDKDF (reference sequence). CDR3 sequence: CVTNRGLGTEAFF. CDR3 sequence (DNA): TGTGTCACCAATAGGGGATTGGGGACTGAAGCTTTCTTT.

Comment on this clonotype: Since a much larger clone is just one base distant, this may be a read error. V and J are TRBV18 and TRBJ2-2; 9 bases agree with TRBD2. The germline CDR1 and CDR2 sequences are KGHSH and LQKENI. This CDR3 is 16 amino acids long. CDR3 in amino acids: CASSPFTGTSTRELFF. CDR3 DNA: TGTGCCAGCTCACCTTTCACCGGGACTAGCACCAGGGAGCTGTTTTTT.

There are many counts of this clonotype. V gene TRBV29-1 combines with J gene TRBJ1-1, with a possible D match to TRBD1 (5 bases). Trimming stripped 4 bases from V and 4 bases from J, with 13 bases between. This CDR3 comprises 13 residues. Germline-derived CDR1 and CDR2 are SQVTM and ANQGSEA. CDR3 coding DNA: TGCAGCGTTGGAGGGCAGGGTGGCACTGAAGCTTTCTTT. It encodes CSVGGQGGTEAFF.

This clonotype was observed many times. The chain uses TRBV3-1 and TRBJ2-7, with D perhaps TRBD2 (5 bases). The CDR3 has 15 amino acids. Germline loops: CDR1 LGHDT, CDR2 YNNKEL (reference sequence). Trimming took off 5 bases at V and 3 bases at J, with 17 bases between the two ends. The CDR3 nucleotides read TGTGCCAGCAGCACCGGCGGGTTCTTCCTCTACGAGCAGTACTTC. Its protein is CASSTGGFFLYEQYF.

This clonotype has just a few counts. DNA of the CDR3: TGCAGTGCTATCCCGGGACAGATACAAAGCACAGATACGCAGTATTTT. This sequence encodes CSAIPGQIQSTDTQYF. The chain couples TRBV20-1 to TRBJ2-3, with TRBD1 matching over 7 bases. The length of the CDR3 is 16 residues. CDR1 and CDR2 (germline): DFQATT, SNEGSKA (reference sequence). The ends lost 4 bases at V and 0 bases at J; junction bases unmatched: 10.

This clonotype has ten or more counts. The V and J genes are TRBV19 and TRBJ2-2; D is tentatively TRBD1 or TRBD2 (5 bases each). CDR1 LNHDA and CDR2 SQIVND come from the germline V gene (reference sequence). The CDR3 runs to 13 residues. The V gene lost 7 bases and the J gene lost 7 bases, with 13 bases spanning the gap. The CDR3, as DNA: TGTGCCAGTAAGGACGGGACGGGCGGGGAGCTGTTTTTT. This sequence encodes CASKDGTGGELFF.

This clonotype was recorded many times. This rearrangement joins TRBV20-1 to TRBJ1-5, with TRBD1 matching 7 bases. The CDR3 spans 14 residues. Germline CDR1 reads DFQATT; CDR2 reads SNEGSKA (reference sequence). V shed 4 bases and J 2 bases; nucleotides not matched to a gene: 5. CDR3 region: CSATLGTGNQPQHF. The CDR3 bases are TGCAGTGCTACCCTCGGGACAGGCAATCAGCCCCAGCATTTT.

The rearrangement links TRBV29-1 to TRBJ2-2; 7 bases align to TRBD1. Germline V CDR1 and CDR2: SQVTM, ANQGSEA. This CDR3 is 14 amino acids long. The junction had 5 bases not matched to a gene; V was cut back by 4 bases and J by 3 bases. In nucleotides, the CDR3 is TGCAGCGTTGTGGGCCAGGGGGACACCGGGGAGCTGTTTTTT. This sequence encodes CSVVGQGDTGELFF.

This clonotype was detected many times. The J gene is TRBJ2-3, the V gene TRBV28, with TRBD2 matching 14 bases. J lost 6 bases, V lost 4 bases, and 18 bases had no gene match. The CDR3 loop spans 20 amino acids. Germline assignment: CDR1 MDHEN and CDR2 SYDVKM. CDR3 sequence (DNA): TGTGCCAGCAGTTCTCCGACAGGGGCCGGGACTAGCGGGAGAATGGATACGCAGTATTTT. This codes for CASSSPTGAGTSGRMDTQYF.

In its sample, this clonotype was seen many times. The rearrangement uses TRBV2 and TRBJ2-7, with D tentatively TRBD1 or TRBD2 (6 bases each). CDR1 and CDR2 (germline): SNHLY, FYNNEI. V shed 3 bases and J shed 5 bases, with 17 bases lying between them. The CDR3 extends over 15 amino acids. The CDR3 loop is CASSDPPRGQDEQYF. The CDR3 region has the DNA TGTGCCAGCAGTGACCCCCCCCGGGGGCAGGACGAGCAGTACTTC.

This clonotype was recorded at least ten times. The rearrangement uses TRBV6-1 and TRBJ2-3, with D possibly matching TRBD1 (6 bases). Deletions cut 4 bases from V and 2 bases from J, with 13 bases between. Germline V gene lookup returns CDR1 MNHNS and CDR2 SASEGT. The CDR3 is 15 residues long. This chain's CDR3 is CASSGAGATTDTQYF. In nucleotides, the CDR3 is TGTGCCAGCAGTGGGGCAGGGGCTACCACAGATACGCAGTATTTT.

V gene TRBV6-1 combines with J gene TRBJ1-1; a possible D gene is TRBD1 (5 bases). Per the germline V gene, CDR1 is MNHNS and CDR2 is SASEGT. This CDR3 comprises 11 residues. V dropped 6 bases and J dropped 7 bases, with 9 bases sitting between them. In DNA, the CDR3 is TGTGCCAGCAGGGGACGGATTGAAGCTTTCTTT. Translating gives CASRGRIEAFF.